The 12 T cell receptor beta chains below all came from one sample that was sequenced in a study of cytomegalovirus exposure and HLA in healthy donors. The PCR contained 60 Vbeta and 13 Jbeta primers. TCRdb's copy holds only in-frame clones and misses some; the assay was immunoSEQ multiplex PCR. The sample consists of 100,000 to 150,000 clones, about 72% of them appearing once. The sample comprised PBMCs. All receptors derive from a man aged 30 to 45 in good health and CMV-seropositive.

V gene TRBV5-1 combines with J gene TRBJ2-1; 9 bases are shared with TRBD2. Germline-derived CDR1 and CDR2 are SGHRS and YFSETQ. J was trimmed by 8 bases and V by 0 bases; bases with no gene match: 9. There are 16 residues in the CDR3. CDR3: CASSLEAGGPTDEQFF. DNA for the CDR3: TGCGCCAGCAGCTTGGAGGCGGGAGGGCCTACGGATGAGCAGTTCTTC.

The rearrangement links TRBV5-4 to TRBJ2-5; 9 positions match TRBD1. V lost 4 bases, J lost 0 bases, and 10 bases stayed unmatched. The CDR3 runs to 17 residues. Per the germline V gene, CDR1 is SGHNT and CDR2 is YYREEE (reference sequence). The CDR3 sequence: CASSRGGGTGNQETQYF. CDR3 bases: TGTGCCAGCAGCCGAGGAGGCGGGACAGGGAACCAAGAGACCCAGTACTTC.

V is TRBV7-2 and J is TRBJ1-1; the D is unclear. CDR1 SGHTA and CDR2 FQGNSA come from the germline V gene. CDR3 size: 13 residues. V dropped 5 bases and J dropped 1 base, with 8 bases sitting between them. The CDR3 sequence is CASSLIANTEAFF. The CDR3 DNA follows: TGTGCCAGCAGCCTAATCGCGAACACTGAAGCTTTCTTT.

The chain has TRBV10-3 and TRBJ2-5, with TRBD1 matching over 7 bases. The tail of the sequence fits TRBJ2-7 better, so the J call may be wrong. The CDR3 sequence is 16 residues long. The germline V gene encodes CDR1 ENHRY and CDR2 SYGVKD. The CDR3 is CAISEGERQGSYEQYF. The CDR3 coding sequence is TGTGCCATCAGTGAGGGAGAGAGACAGGGCTCCTACGAGCAGTACTTC.

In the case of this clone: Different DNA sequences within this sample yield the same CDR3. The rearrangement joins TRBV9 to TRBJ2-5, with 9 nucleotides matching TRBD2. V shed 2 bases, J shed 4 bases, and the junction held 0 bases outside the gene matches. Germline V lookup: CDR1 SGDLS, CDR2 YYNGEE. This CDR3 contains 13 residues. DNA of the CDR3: TGTGCCAGCAGCGTTAGCGGGAGAGAGACCCAGTACTTC. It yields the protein CASSVSGRETQYF.

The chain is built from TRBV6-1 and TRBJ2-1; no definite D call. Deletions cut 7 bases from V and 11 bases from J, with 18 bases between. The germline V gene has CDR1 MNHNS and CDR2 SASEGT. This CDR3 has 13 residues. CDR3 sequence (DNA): TGTGCCAGCACCCCCTTTTTGGCACAACAGCAGTTCTTC. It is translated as CASTPFLAQQQFF.

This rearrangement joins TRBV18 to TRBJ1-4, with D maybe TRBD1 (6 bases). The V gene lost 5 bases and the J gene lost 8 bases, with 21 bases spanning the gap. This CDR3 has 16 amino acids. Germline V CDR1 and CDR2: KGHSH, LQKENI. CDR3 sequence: CASSTRPGARGEKLFF. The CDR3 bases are TGTGCCAGCTCAACCAGACCAGGGGCGAGGGGAGAAAAACTGTTTTTT.

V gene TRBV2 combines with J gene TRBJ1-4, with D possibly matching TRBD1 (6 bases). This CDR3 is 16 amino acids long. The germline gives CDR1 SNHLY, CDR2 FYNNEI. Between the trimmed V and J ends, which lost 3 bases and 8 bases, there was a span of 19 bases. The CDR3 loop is CASSENTGRAGEKLFF. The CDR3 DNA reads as TGTGCCAGCAGTGAGAATACAGGGAGGGCAGGAGAAAAACTGTTTTTT.

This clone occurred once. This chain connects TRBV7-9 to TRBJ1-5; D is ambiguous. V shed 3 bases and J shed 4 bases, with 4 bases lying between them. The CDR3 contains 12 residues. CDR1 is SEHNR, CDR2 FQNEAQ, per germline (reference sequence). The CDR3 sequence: CASSFQNQPQHF. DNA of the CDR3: TGTGCCAGCAGCTTTCAGAATCAGCCCCAGCATTTT.

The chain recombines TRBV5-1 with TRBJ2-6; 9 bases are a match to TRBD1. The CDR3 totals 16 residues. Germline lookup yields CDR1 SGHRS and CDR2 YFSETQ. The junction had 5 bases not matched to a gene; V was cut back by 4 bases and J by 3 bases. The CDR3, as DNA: TGCGCCAGCAGCCCTGGGACAGGGAATGGGGCCAACGTCCTGACTTTC. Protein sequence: CASSPGTGNGANVLTF.

CDR3 residues: CASSLVEAGETDTQYF. The CDR3 DNA follows: TGTGCCAGCAGCTTAGTAGAAGCGGGAGAGACAGATACGCAGTATTTT. V usage is TRBV7-2 and J usage is TRBJ2-3, with 8 bases matching TRBD2. V trimming: 1 base; J trimming: 3 bases; junction bases outside the gene matches: 6. Germline-derived CDR1 and CDR2 are SGHTA and FQGNSA. The CDR3 covers 16 residues.

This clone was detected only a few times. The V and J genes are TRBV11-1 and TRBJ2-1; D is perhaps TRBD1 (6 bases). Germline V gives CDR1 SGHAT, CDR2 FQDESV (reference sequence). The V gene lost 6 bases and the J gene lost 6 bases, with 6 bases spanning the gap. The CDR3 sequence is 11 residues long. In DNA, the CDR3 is TGTGCCAGCAGGACAGGCAATGAGCAGTTCTTC. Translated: CASRTGNEQFF.